Listed here are 25 T cell receptor beta chains from one sample, sequenced in a study of shared clonotypes between healthy human individuals. The assay was immunoSEQ multiplex PCR, and TCRdb's table has in-frame clones only and misses some. The sample has over 400,000 clones, about 78% seen once. Input material: PBMCs. The receptors derive from a woman between 40 and 55 years old in good health. Some clones in this sample may be carry-over from other donors' samples.

CDR3 in DNA: TGTGCCAGCAGGAACGATGGGTTAGCTAACTATGGCTACACCTTC. Translation: CASRNDGLANYGYTF. This rearrangement joins TRBV28 to TRBJ1-2; D is ambiguous. V lost 6 bases, J lost 0 bases, and 14 bases lay in between. This CDR3 spans 15 amino acids. Germline CDR1 MDHEN, CDR2 SYDVKM.

The chain combines TRBV18 with TRBJ2-7; 12 bases match TRBD2. The CDR3 is made up of 16 amino acids. The germline gives CDR1 KGHSH, CDR2 LQKENI. V was pared by 4 bases and J by 2 bases, with 6 bases of the junction left unmatched. The CDR3 sequence is CASSRGRLAGAYEQYF. CDR3 in DNA: TGTGCCAGCTCACGGGGGCGACTAGCGGGAGCCTACGAGCAGTACTTC.

Of note for this clone: At one of its ends the junction is not consistent with the germline gene, which may arise from a read error. The sample carries other DNA sequences with the same CDR3. The chain links TRBV29-1 to TRBJ2-7; D remains unclear. The CDR3 sequence is 13 residues long. Germline values: CDR1 SQVTM, CDR2 ANQGSEA. The CDR3 protein is CSVESTGRYEQYF. CDR3 DNA sequence: TGCAGCGTTGAGAGTACTGGGCGCTACGAACAGTACTTC.

This chain links TRBV10-3 with TRBJ2-2; D is ambiguous. With 5 bases removed from V and 5 bases from J, the gap between germline ends came to 6 bases. The CDR3 extends over 12 amino acids. The germline V gene has CDR1 ENHRY and CDR2 SYGVKD. The CDR3 region has the DNA TGTGCCATCAGTTTCGGAACCGGGGAGCTGTTTTTT. This codes for CAISFGTGELFF.

This chain connects TRBV5-1 to TRBJ2-7; perhaps D is TRBD1 or TRBD2 (5 bases each). CDR3 length: 15 amino acids. Trimming shortened V by 2 bases and J by 0 bases, and 12 bases separated the two germline ends. Looked up from germline, CDR1 is SGHRS and CDR2 is YFSETQ. The CDR3 DNA is TGCGCCAGCAGCTTCGGGGCTGCGACCTCCTACGAGCAGTACTTC. It translates to CASSFGAATSYEQYF.

The chain joins TRBV19 to TRBJ2-7; no definite D call. In germline, CDR1 is LNHDA, CDR2 SQIVND (reference sequence). The CDR3 has 14 amino acids. V shed 8 bases and J shed 7 bases, with 21 bases lying between them. CDR3 protein: CASPTDPVVGEQYF. The CDR3 DNA reads as TGTGCCAGTCCTACGGACCCCGTAGTCGGGGAGCAGTACTTC.

Turning to this clone: The junction departs from the called germline gene at one end, perhaps through a read error. This chain's CDR3 is CASSLGSVQETQYF. The CDR3 DNA is TGTGCTAGCAGCCTCGGCTCGGTACAAGAGACCCAGTACTTC. This rearrangement joins TRBV7-7 to TRBJ2-5; no clear D. This CDR3 comprises 14 residues. The germline gives CDR1 SSHAT, CDR2 FNYEAQ (reference sequence).

This clone was detected once. V gene TRBV5-4 combines with J gene TRBJ2-3; 9 nucleotides match TRBD2. The CDR3 has 14 amino acids. Germline V gene lookup returns CDR1 SGHNT and CDR2 YYREEE (reference sequence). V gave up 2 bases and J gave up 5 bases; unmatched junction bases: 3. Here the CDR3 reads CASSFQREEDTQYF. CDR3 DNA sequence: TGTGCCAGCAGCTTCCAGCGGGAGGAAGATACGCAGTATTTT.

The V call is TRBV4-3, the J call TRBJ2-1; the D gene is possibly TRBD1 (6 bases). The CDR3 length is 14 residues. Looked up from germline, CDR1 is LGHNA and CDR2 is YSLEER. Between the trimmed V and J ends, which lost 3 bases and 6 bases, there was a span of 12 bases. The CDR3 nucleotides are TGCGCCAGCAGCCACCCCGGACAGATCAATGAGCAGTTCTTC. As protein: CASSHPGQINEQFF.

The chain is built from TRBV7-3 and TRBJ2-3; D is ambiguous. This CDR3 has 15 residues. Germline CDR1 is SGHTA and CDR2 is FQGTGA. Deletions cut 1 base from V and 6 bases from J, with 14 bases between. The CDR3 here is CASSLIGAEVDTQYF. The CDR3, as DNA: TGTGCCAGCAGCTTAATTGGTGCCGAGGTTGATACGCAGTATTTT.

The chain joins TRBV6-1 to TRBJ1-1; D may be TRBD1 (6 bases). This CDR3 comprises 11 residues. Germline lookup yields CDR1 MNHNS and CDR2 SASEGT. V shed 5 bases and J shed 10 bases, with 11 bases lying between them. The CDR3 reads CASSLSGAAFF. The CDR3 bases are TGTGCCAGCAGTTTATCAGGGGCAGCTTTCTTT.

J is TRBJ2-1 and V is TRBV5-6; D is unresolved. The CDR3 consists of 15 residues. Looked up from germline, CDR1 is SGHDT and CDR2 is YYEEEE. V shed 4 bases and J shed 4 bases, with 15 bases lying between them. The CDR3 DNA sequence: TGTGCCAGCAGCCTAGGACGTTTTCCGTACAATGAGCAGTTCTTC. It translates to CASSLGRFPYNEQFF.

The chain carries TRBV7-2 and TRBJ2-1, with TRBD2 as a possible D gene (6 bases). The CDR3 contains 16 residues. Deletions cut 1 base from V and 5 bases from J, with 15 bases between. Germline V gives CDR1 SGHTA, CDR2 FQGNSA. Written as DNA, the CDR3 is TGTGCCAGCAGCTTAGGAGGGGCTGGCGGGAACAATGAGCAGTTCTTC. Its translation: CASSLGGAGGNNEQFF. The full variable domain, completed using reference TRBV7-2 and TRBJ2-1, is GAGVSQSPSNKVTEKGKDVELRCDPISGHTALYWYRQSLGQGLEFLIYFQGNSAPDKSGLPSDRFSAERTGGSVSTLTIQRTQQEDSAVYLCASSLGGAGGNNEQFFGPGTRLTVL.

This clone occurred a few times. The chain employs TRBV11-2 and TRBJ1-1, with D hard to call. CDR1 is SGHAT, CDR2 FQNNGV, per germline. V was trimmed by 5 bases and J by 4 bases, leaving 5 bases between them. The CDR3 is made up of 11 amino acids. The CDR3 is CASSPSTEAFF. The DNA of the CDR3 is TGTGCCAGCAGCCCCAGCACTGAAGCTTTCTTT. Filled out from reference TRBV11-2 and TRBJ1-1, the complete variable domain reads EAGVAQSPRYKIIEKRQSVAFWCNPISGHATLYWYQQILGQGPKLLIQFQNNGVVDDSQLPKDRFSAERLKGVDSTLKIQPAKLEDSAVYLCASSPSTEAFFGQGTRLTVV.

This clone was found once. The sample has other DNA sequences that encode this CDR3 too. This sequence joins TRBV7-2 and TRBJ2-3; D is uncertain. Trimming left V 3 bases short and J 0 bases short, with 4 bases between. From germline, CDR1 is SGHTA and CDR2 FQGNSA. The CDR3 has 13 amino acids. The CDR3 DNA reads TGTGCCAGCAGCTTGCCCAGCACAGATACGCAGTATTTT. This translates into CASSLPSTDTQYF. Drawing the rest from reference TRBV7-2 and TRBJ2-3, the complete variable domain is GAGVSQSPSNKVTEKGKDVELRCDPISGHTALYWYRQSLGQGLEFLIYFQGNSAPDKSGLPSDRFSAERTGGSVSTLTIQRTQQEDSAVYLCASSLPSTDTQYFGPGTRLTVL.

This clone appeared many times. This chain connects TRBV28 to TRBJ2-3; no reliable D call. Trimming removed 7 bases from V and 0 bases from J, with 20 bases in between. Per the germline V gene, CDR1 is MDHEN and CDR2 is SYDVKM. The CDR3 covers 17 residues. Here the CDR3 reads CASTPPMLGFSTDTQYF. CDR3 DNA sequence: TGTGCCAGCACCCCCCCCATGCTCGGGTTTAGCACAGATACGCAGTATTTT.

This clone was counted ten times or more. This chain links TRBV10-2 with TRBJ2-3, with D perhaps given as TRBD1 or TRBD2 (8 bases each). V was clipped by 6 bases and J by 0 bases, with 16 bases between them. Per the germline V gene, CDR1 is WSHSY and CDR2 is SAAADI. This CDR3 has 16 amino acids. The CDR3 sequence: CASSPGGDRSTDTQYF. DNA for the CDR3: TGCGCCAGCAGCCCGGGGGGGGACAGGAGCACAGATACGCAGTATTTT.

This clone came up a few times. The chain couples TRBV30 to TRBJ1-1, with TRBD1 identical over 8 bases. The junction had 4 bases not matched to a gene; V was cut back by 3 bases and J by 13 bases. Germline CDR1 reads GTSNPN; CDR2 reads SVGIG (reference sequence). There are 10 residues in the CDR3. This CDR3 is CAWSDRGGFF. CDR3 nucleotide sequence: TGTGCCTGGAGCGACAGGGGCGGTTTCTTT.

This clone has only a few counts. The rearrangement links TRBV15 to TRBJ1-3, with D unresolved. The germline V gene has CDR1 LNHNV and CDR2 YYDKDF (reference sequence). Trimming cost V 9 bases and J 1 base, with 19 bases left between them. The CDR3 is made up of 16 amino acids. The CDR3 DNA follows: TGTGCCACAAGGGATTTGGGCTCACCTTCTGGAAACACCATATATTTT. This gives the protein CATRDLGSPSGNTIYF.

The chain combines TRBV19 with TRBJ2-5; D gene uncertain. CDR3 length: 14 residues. Trimming left V 3 bases short and J 2 bases short, with 10 bases between. CDR1 and CDR2 (germline): LNHDA, SQIVND (reference sequence). The CDR3 loop reads CASSITGTQETQYF. CDR3 in DNA: TGTGCCAGTAGTATTACCGGAACTCAAGAGACCCAGTACTTC.

The chain couples TRBV30 to TRBJ2-1; TRBD2 agrees at 8 bases. The V gene's germline CDR1 is GTSNPN and CDR2 SVGIG (reference sequence). With 2 bases clipped from V and 7 bases from J, the junction kept 7 bases outside the gene matches. The CDR3 is made up of 14 amino acids. The CDR3 here is CAWSTSGRWNEQFF. The CDR3 bases are TGTGCCTGGAGTACCAGCGGGAGATGGAATGAGCAGTTCTTC.

The chain joins TRBV29-1 to TRBJ2-7; D call uncertain. The CDR3 is 12 amino acids. Germline V gene sequence: CDR1 SQVTM, CDR2 ANQGSEA. V lost 1 base, J lost 12 bases, and 16 bases lay in between. CDR3 DNA: TGCAGCGTTGAAGTGGGTCTCGCAAGAGGGTACTTC. This codes for CSVEVGLARGYF.

This chain's CDR3 is CASSSLAPNAGELFF. CDR3 sequence (DNA): TGTGCCAGCAGCTCACTAGCGCCAAACGCCGGGGAGCTGTTTTTT. The chain recombines TRBV7-9 with TRBJ2-2, with TRBD2 matching 7 bases. This CDR3 spans 15 amino acids. V shed 4 bases, J shed 6 bases, and the junction held 8 bases outside the gene matches. CDR1 SEHNR and CDR2 FQNEAQ come from the germline V gene (reference sequence). The variable domain in full, completed from reference TRBV7-9 and TRBJ2-2, reads DTGVSQNPRHKITKRGQNVTFRCDPISEHNRLYWYRQTLGQGPEFLTYFQNEAQLEKSRLLSDRFSAERPKGSFSTLEIQRTEQGDSAMYLCASSSLAPNAGELFFGEGSRLTVL.

V usage is TRBV6-4 and J usage is TRBJ1-2; D gene uncertain. The germline gives CDR1 MRHNA, CDR2 SNTAGT. The CDR3 totals 17 residues. The V end lost 8 bases, the J end lost 4 bases, and 26 bases lay between the germline ends. For the CDR3, the DNA is TGTGCCAGCGGCCCGAACGAAACAGCCGCCCGGGGCTATGGCTACACCTTC. Translated, it gives CASGPNETAARGYGYTF.

The V call is TRBV28, the J call TRBJ2-7; tentatively, D is TRBD2 (6 bases). Germline V lookup: CDR1 MDHEN, CDR2 SYDVKM. This CDR3 is 14 amino acids long. The V gene lost 4 bases and the J gene lost 7 bases, with 17 bases spanning the gap. The CDR3 DNA reads as TGTGCCAGCAGTTCAGCACTAGCCCTGGGGGAGCAGTACTTC. This codes for CASSSALALGEQYF.